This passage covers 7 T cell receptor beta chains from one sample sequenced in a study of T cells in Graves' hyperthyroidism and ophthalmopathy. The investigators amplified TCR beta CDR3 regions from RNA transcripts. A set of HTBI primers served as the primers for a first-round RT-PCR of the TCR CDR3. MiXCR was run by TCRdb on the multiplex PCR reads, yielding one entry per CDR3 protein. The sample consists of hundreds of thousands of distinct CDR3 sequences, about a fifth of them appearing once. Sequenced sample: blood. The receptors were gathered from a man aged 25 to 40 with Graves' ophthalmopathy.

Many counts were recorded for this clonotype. The CDR3 DNA follows: TGTGCCAGCAGTTTACCCGGCGGGTGGACAGGGGGCGCGGCAGATACGCAGTATTTT. Encoded protein: CASSLPGGWTGGAADTQYF. This chain uses TRBV28 with TRBJ2-3, with TRBD1 matching 11 bases. Germline-derived CDR1 and CDR2 are MDHEN and SYDVKM. V lost 2 bases to trimming and J lost 4 bases; unmatched junction nucleotides: 14. The CDR3 loop spans 19 amino acids.

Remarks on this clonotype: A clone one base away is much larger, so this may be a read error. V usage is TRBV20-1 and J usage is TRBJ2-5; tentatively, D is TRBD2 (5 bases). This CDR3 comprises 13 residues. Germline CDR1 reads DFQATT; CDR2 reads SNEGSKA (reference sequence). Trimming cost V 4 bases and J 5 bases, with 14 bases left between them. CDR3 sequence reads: CSATLSGGETQYF. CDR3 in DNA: TGCAGTGCTACCCTATCGGGCGGGGAGACCCAGTACTTC.

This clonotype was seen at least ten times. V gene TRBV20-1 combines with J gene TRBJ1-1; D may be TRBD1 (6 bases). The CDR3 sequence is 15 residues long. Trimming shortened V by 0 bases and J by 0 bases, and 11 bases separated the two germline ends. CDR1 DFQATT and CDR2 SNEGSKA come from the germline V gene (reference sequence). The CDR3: CSARDQGQMNTEAFF. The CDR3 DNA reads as TGCAGTGCTAGAGATCAAGGACAGATGAACACTGAAGCTTTCTTT.

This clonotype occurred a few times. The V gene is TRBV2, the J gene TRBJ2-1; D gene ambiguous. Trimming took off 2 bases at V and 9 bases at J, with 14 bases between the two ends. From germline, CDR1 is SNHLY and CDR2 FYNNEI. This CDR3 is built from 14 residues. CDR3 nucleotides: TGTGCCAGCAGTGAAAGGGCCTCGTCCGGTGAGCAGTTCTTC. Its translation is CASSERASSGEQFF.

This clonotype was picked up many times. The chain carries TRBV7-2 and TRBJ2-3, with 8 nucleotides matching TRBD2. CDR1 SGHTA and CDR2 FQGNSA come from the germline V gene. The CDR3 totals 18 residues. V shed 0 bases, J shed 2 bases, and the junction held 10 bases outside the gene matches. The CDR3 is CASSLAPTSGDVTDTQYF. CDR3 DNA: TGTGCCAGCAGCTTAGCCCCAACTAGCGGAGATGTCACAGATACGCAGTATTTT.

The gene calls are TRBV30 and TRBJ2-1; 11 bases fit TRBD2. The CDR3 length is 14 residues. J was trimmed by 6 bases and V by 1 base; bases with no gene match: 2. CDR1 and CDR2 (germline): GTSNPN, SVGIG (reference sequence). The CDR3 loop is CAWSGLAGPNEQFF. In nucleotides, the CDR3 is TGTGCCTGGAGTGGACTAGCGGGACCCAATGAGCAGTTCTTC.

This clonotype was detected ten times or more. In nucleotides, the CDR3 is TGTGCCAGCAGCTTAAAACGGGACTTCGAGCAGTACTTC. It encodes CASSLKRDFEQYF. The V and J genes are TRBV7-3 and TRBJ2-7; D is perhaps TRBD2 (6 bases). CDR1 and CDR2 (germline): SGHTA, FQGTGA. The V end lost 1 base, the J end lost 6 bases, and 10 bases lay between the germline ends. The CDR3 contains 13 residues. Drawing the rest from reference TRBV7-3 and TRBJ2-7, the complete variable domain is GAGVSQTPSNKVTEKGKYVELRCDPISGHTALYWYRQSLGQGPEFLIYFQGTGAADDSGLPNDRFFAVRPEGSVSTLKIQRTERGDSAVYLCASSLKRDFEQYFGPGTRLTVT.